Presented here are 12 T cell receptor beta chains from one specimen sequenced in a study of Ad26.COV2.S vaccination and SARS-CoV-2 variants. TCRdb's table, derived via immunoSEQ multiplex PCR, lists solely in-frame clones and lacks some. The repertoire consists of around 94,000 clones, with around 82% occurring once and the leading ten covering 15% to 20%. The source was peripheral blood, collected after recovery from COVID-19. These receptors were taken from a human donor who had recovered from COVID-19.

V and J are TRBV6-1 and TRBJ1-4; D not certain. V lost 0 bases and J lost 0, with 5 bases in between. Germline loops: CDR1 MNHNS, CDR2 SASEGT. The CDR3 sequence is 15 residues long. The DNA of the CDR3 is TGTGCCAGCAGTGAAGCGGCAACAACTAATGAAAAACTGTTTTTT. Translation gives CASSEAATTNEKLFF.

This clone was observed a few times. The chain employs TRBV6-5 and TRBJ2-7; TRBD1 aligns across 9 bases. This CDR3 is 14 amino acids long. J was trimmed by 5 bases and V by 6 bases; bases with no gene match: 8. Germline values: CDR1 MNHEY, CDR2 SVGAGI. The DNA for the CDR3 is TGTGCCAGCAGAGCCGGGACAGGGAATGACGAGCAGTACTTC. Amino acids: CASRAGTGNDEQYF.

This chain connects TRBV29-1 to TRBJ1-4; maybe TRBD1 (5 bases). This CDR3 is 14 amino acids long. V gave up 7 bases and J gave up 0 bases, with 12 bases separating them. In germline, CDR1 is SQVTM, CDR2 ANQGSEA. This chain's CDR3 is CSARDRATNEKLFF. Here the CDR3 DNA reads TGCAGCGCACGGGACCGAGCAACTAATGAAAAACTGTTTTTT.

The genes are TRBV6-5 and TRBJ1-4, with TRBD1 matching over 10 bases. The J segment lost 10 bases and the V segment lost 4 bases, leaving 9 bases of the junction unmatched. CDR3 size: 15 residues. Per germline, CDR1 MNHEY and CDR2 SVGAGI. The CDR3 nucleotides read TGTGCCAGCAGTTTGGGGGACAGGGGAGAGGGAAAACTGTTTTTT. It translates to CASSLGDRGEGKLFF.

The chain carries TRBV5-1 and TRBJ2-1; TRBD1 agrees at 7 bases. CDR3 size: 14 residues. CDR1 SGHRS and CDR2 YFSETQ come from the germline V gene. The ends lost 7 bases at V and 1 base at J; junction bases unmatched: 5. CDR3 sequence: CASGNRGSYNEQFF. In nucleotides, the CDR3 is TGCGCCAGCGGTAACAGGGGATCCTACAATGAGCAGTTCTTC. The full variable domain, its missing parts supplied by reference TRBV5-1 and TRBJ2-1, is KAGVTQTPRYLIKTRGQQVTLSCSPISGHRSVSWYQQTPGQGLQFLFEYFSETQRNKGNFPGRFSGRQFSNSRSEMNVSTLELGDSALYLCASGNRGSYNEQFFGPGTRLTVL.

The chain carries TRBV29-1 and TRBJ1-1; tentatively, D is TRBD1 (5 bases). Germline values: CDR1 SQVTM, CDR2 ANQGSEA. The CDR3 sequence is 11 residues long. V was shortened by 6 bases and J by 7 bases, with 12 bases between the two germline ends. The CDR3 loop is CSVEGTSEAFF. CDR3 DNA sequence: TGCAGCGTCGAGGGGACTAGTGAAGCTTTCTTT.

This clone was counted ten times or more. The V call is TRBV4-2, the J call TRBJ2-2, with D tentatively TRBD1 (6 bases). The germline V gene encodes CDR1 LGHNA and CDR2 YNFKEQ. Trimming stripped 4 bases from V and 3 bases from J, with 21 bases between. The CDR3 runs to 18 residues. CDR3 in amino acids: CASSPRKGGSVDTGELFF. The CDR3 DNA reads TGTGCCAGCAGCCCACGGAAAGGGGGATCCGTGGACACCGGGGAGCTGTTTTTT.

This clone was observed a single time. The chain recombines TRBV11-3 with TRBJ2-5; no clear D gene. V lost 5 bases to trimming and J lost 5 bases, with 9 bases between them. Germline V gene lookup returns CDR1 SGHNT and CDR2 YENEEA. The CDR3 spans 12 residues. CDR3 sequence: CASSPSGETQYF. CDR3 in DNA: TGTGCCAGCAGCCCTAGTGGGGAGACCCAGTACTTC. The full variable domain, rest sourced from reference TRBV11-3 and TRBJ2-5, is EAGVVQSPRYKIIEKKQPVAFWCNPISGHNTLYWYLQNLGQGPELLIRYENEEAVDDSQLPKDRFSAERLKGVDSTLKIQPAELGDSAVYLCASSPSGETQYFGPGTRLLVL.

V gene TRBV4-2 combines with J gene TRBJ1-6, with TRBD1 matching 8 bases. The CDR3 is 15 amino acids. Trimming at V came to 5 bases and at J to 8 bases, leaving 8 bases not matched to a gene. Germline V gene lookup returns CDR1 LGHNA and CDR2 YNFKEQ. CDR3 DNA sequence: TGTGCCAGCAGCGAATACAGGGGGACTGATTCACCCCTCCACTTT. Amino acid sequence: CASSEYRGTDSPLHF.

This chain uses TRBV28 with TRBJ1-2; 7 bases map to TRBD1. The V and J ends lost 6 bases and 6 bases, in that order; junction bases with no gene match: 7. The CDR3 spans 13 residues. Germline CDR1 is MDHEN and CDR2 is SYDVKM. DNA of the CDR3: TGTGCCAGCAGCCCCGGACAGGCCCATGGCTACACCTTC. Protein: CASSPGQAHGYTF.

The chain is built from TRBV5-1 and TRBJ1-1; D is uncertain. The V gene's germline CDR1 is SGHRS and CDR2 YFSETQ. The CDR3 has 13 amino acids. Trimming took 0 bases from V and 5 from J, leaving 8 bases between them. The CDR3 nucleotides are TGCGCCAGCAGCTTGGGGGGTATTACTGAAGCTTTCTTT. It yields the protein CASSLGGITEAFF.

Only a few counts were recorded for this clone. The rearrangement links TRBV12-3 or TRBV12-4 to TRBJ2-3, with 7 bases that match TRBD1. The CDR3 extends over 12 amino acids. The V gene end was trimmed by 6 bases and the J gene end by 9 bases; junction bases not matched to a gene: 6. DNA for the CDR3: TGTGCCAGCAGCTACCCGACAGGGACGCAGTATTTT. This gives the protein CASSYPTGTQYF.